Listed below are T cell receptor beta chains from one sample, sequenced in a study of cytomegalovirus exposure and HLA in healthy donors. Here immunoSEQ multiplex PCR was the method, and the copy in TCRdb shows in-frame clones only, minus some. The sample lists approximately 120,000 clones; 94% were seen once. Sequencing was done on a sample of PBMCs. These receptors all come from a woman aged 18-30 years in good health and CMV-seronegative. CDR3s include the opening cysteine and the closing phenylalanine or tryptophan. The order of the fields is V gene, clone size, J gene, D gene, CDR3 DNA, CDR3 protein. The D gene is left open where the match is weak. Clone size is shown for a subset of rows, as once, few, many or a class of expanded clone.

TRBV4-1,-,TRBJ2-1,TRBD2,TGCGCCAGCAGCCCGGGGACTAACAATGAGCAGTTCTTC,CASSPGTNNEQFF
TRBV30,once,TRBJ2-7,TRBD1,TGTGCCTGGAGTGTAGCAGGGGGCTTATACGAGCAGTACTTC,CAWSVAGGLYEQYF
TRBV2,-,TRBJ1-6,-,TGTGCCAGCAACCTCAGGGATACTTATAATTCACCCCTCCACTTT,CASNLRDTYNSPLHF
TRBV2,-,TRBJ2-6,-,TGTGCCAGCACAGGGGCTGGGGCCAACGTCCTGACTTTC,CASTGAGANVLTF
TRBV11-2,-,TRBJ1-2,-,TGTGCCAGCAGCTCAGGGTATTGGGGCTACACCTTC,CASSSGYWGYTF
TRBV7-3,-,TRBJ2-7,-,TGTGCCAGCAGCTTAGGCGGGGGCAACTACGAGCAGTACTTC,CASSLGGGNYEQYF
TRBV28,-,TRBJ2-2,-,TGTGCCAGCATTGGCAGGGGATTAACCGGGGAGCTGTTTTTT,CASIGRGLTGELFF
TRBV5-1,-,TRBJ2-1,TRBD2,TGCGCCAGCAGGAGACTAGCGGGAGGGGATGAGCAGTTCTTC,CASRRLAGGDEQFF
TRBV27,-,TRBJ2-6,-,TGTGCCAGCAGTTCCCAGGGATCGTATGGGGCCAACGTCCTGACTTTC,CASSSQGSYGANVLTF
TRBV9,-,TRBJ1-5,-,TGTGCCAGCAGCGCAACAGGGAGAGGTCAGCCCCAGCATTTT,CASSATGRGQPQHF
TRBV10-2,-,TRBJ1-2,-,TGCGCCAGCACCTTAACCGGACAGTTCTATGGCTACACCTTC,CASTLTGQFYGYTF
TRBV30,-,TRBJ2-5,-,TGTGCCTGGACCGATCCTCTCCTAGCACCCCAAGAGACCCAGTACTTC,CAWTDPLLAPQETQYF
TRBV7-9,-,TRBJ2-7,-,TGTGCCAGCAGCCCACAGGGGGGGGCCTACGAGCAGTACTTC,CASSPQGGAYEQYF
TRBV15,-,TRBJ2-7,TRBD1,TGTGCCACCAGCAGAGGGGGACAGGGCAAGTACGAGCAGTACTTC,CATSRGGQGKYEQYF
TRBV2,-,TRBJ2-1,-,TGTGCCAGCAGTAAGGAAGGAGCGGCATCCTACAATGAGCAGTTCTTC,CASSKEGAASYNEQFF
TRBV16,-,TRBJ2-7,TRBD2,TGTGCCAGAAAGCGGGTCGGGGTAGCGGGATCCTACGAGCAGTACTTC,CARKRVGVAGSYEQYF
TRBV15,-,TRBJ1-4,TRBD1,TGTGCCACCAGCAGTGGACAAGGGGGCTTTAATGAAAAACTGTTTTTT,CATSSGQGGFNEKLFF
TRBV6-6,-,TRBJ1-2,-,TGTGCCAGCAGTTACTCGAGAGCGGGTGTCTATGGCTACACCTTC,CASSYSRAGVYGYTF
TRBV2,-,TRBJ1-5,TRBD1,TGTGCCAGCAGTGAGGGACAGGGGACGCAGCCCCAGCATTTT,CASSEGQGTQPQHF
TRBV5-1,-,TRBJ2-2,-,TGCGCCAGCAGCTTGGCCGTTTCACCCGGCGGGGAGCTGTTTTTT,CASSLAVSPGGELFF
TRBV9,-,TRBJ2-5,-,TGTGCCAGCAGCGTAGGCCCCCTGTCTGGCGAGACCCAGTACTTC,CASSVGPLSGETQYF
TRBV4-1,-,TRBJ1-6,TRBD1,TGCGCCAGCAGCTATAGCCCATGGACAGGGAGTAATTCACCCCTCCACTTT,CASSYSPWTGSNSPLHF